These 9 T cell receptor beta chains were sequenced from one sample in a study of T cell repertoires in cytomegalovirus infection. TCRdb analysed the reads with MiXCR anew, one entry per CDR3 protein. The repertoire holds approximately 350,000 distinct CDR3 sequences, with 34% as singletons. No antigens are known for them. Source: cultured PBMCs, taken from culture after CMV antigen stimulation. These receptors were collected from a human donor in good health (CMV status not recorded). Some clones in this sample may be carry-over from other donors' samples.

In this sample, this clonotype turned up a few times. V usage is TRBV28 and J usage is TRBJ2-7; a weak D match, TRBD2 (5 bases). This CDR3 has 12 amino acids. V was clipped by 6 bases and J by 5 bases, with 11 bases between them. Germline V gives CDR1 MDHEN, CDR2 SYDVKM. The CDR3 coding sequence is TGTGCCAGCAGCGTGGACTTCCACGAGCAGTACTTC. Encoded protein: CASSVDFHEQYF.

J is TRBJ2-7 and V is TRBV4-3; D call uncertain. Trimming pared 3 bases from V and 0 bases from J, leaving 9 bases between. CDR1 is LGHNA and CDR2 is YSLEER in the germline V gene. The CDR3 loop spans 14 amino acids. For the CDR3, the DNA is TGCGCCAGCAGCCATCCCCCCGTCTCCTACGAGCAGTACGTC. It specifies CASSHPPVSYEQYV.

The chain is built from TRBV6-1 and TRBJ2-2; D may be TRBD2 (6 bases). Germline V gives CDR1 MNHNS, CDR2 SASEGT. The V end was cut by 10 bases, the J end by 6 bases, with 27 bases between. This CDR3 has 17 amino acids. The CDR3 region is CATRRGREMGRAGELFF. The DNA for the CDR3 is TGTGCCACCCGGCGGGGCAGGGAAATGGGTCGGGCCGGGGAGCTGTTTTTT.

The chain links TRBV7-9 to TRBJ2-7; 10 bases map to TRBD2. Germline V gene data show CDR1 as SEHNR and CDR2 as FQNEAQ (reference sequence). The CDR3 is 16 residues long. The V and J ends lost 4 bases and 10 bases, in that order; junction bases with no gene match: 16. This CDR3 is CASSSTSGNSYELQYV. The CDR3 DNA sequence: TGTGCCAGCAGCTCCACTAGCGGGAATTCCTACGAGCTTCAGTACGTC.

The V call is TRBV30, the J call TRBJ2-1, with 10 positions matching TRBD2. Germline V gene data show CDR1 as GTSNPN and CDR2 as SVGIG (reference sequence). With 2 bases clipped from V and 8 bases from J, the junction kept 9 bases outside the gene matches. There are 15 residues in the CDR3. The CDR3 loop is CAWSTPELAGYEQFF. CDR3 sequence (DNA): TGTGCCTGGAGTACCCCAGAACTAGCGGGGTATGAGCAGTTCTTC.

There are a few counts of this clonotype. V usage is TRBV4-3 and J usage is TRBJ2-5; a possible D gene is TRBD2 (6 bases). Per the germline V gene, CDR1 is LGHNA and CDR2 is YSLEER. CDR3 size: 15 residues. V lost 0 bases, J lost 4 bases, and 12 bases lay in between. The CDR3 sequence: CASSQEGRLGETQYF. DNA of the CDR3: TGCGCCAGCAGCCAAGAGGGGCGACTAGGAGAGACCCAGTACTTC.

This clonotype was counted many times. The chain couples TRBV7-9 to TRBJ2-3, with 7 nucleotides matching TRBD2. V lost 7 bases and J lost 1; bases outside the gene matches: 14. CDR3 length: 17 amino acids. Per the germline V gene, CDR1 is SEHNR and CDR2 is FQNEAQ (reference sequence). CDR3 loop: CASNRWGSGSRTDTQYF. In DNA, the CDR3 is TGTGCCAGCAATCGGTGGGGTAGCGGGTCGCGCACAGATACGCAGTATTTT.

This clonotype was observed a few times. V is TRBV15 and J is TRBJ2-7, with a weak D call TRBD2 (7 bases). The germline gives CDR1 LNHNV, CDR2 YYDKDF (reference sequence). With 2 bases removed from V and 4 bases from J, the gap between germline ends came to 12 bases. The CDR3 is 14 residues long. The CDR3: CATSRYREGYEQYF. CDR3 bases: TGTGCCACCAGCAGATACAGGGAGGGTTACGAGCAGTACTTC.

The chain couples TRBV7-2 to TRBJ2-3; the match to TRBD2 covers 7 bases. Germline trimming cut 5 bases from V and 2 bases from J; bases unmatched to any gene: 7. Germline-derived CDR1 and CDR2 are SGHTA and FQGNSA. This CDR3 is 15 amino acids long. The CDR3 region is CASSLYGTNTDTQYF. As DNA, the CDR3 is TGTGCCAGCAGCCTATACGGGACTAACACAGATACGCAGTATTTT.